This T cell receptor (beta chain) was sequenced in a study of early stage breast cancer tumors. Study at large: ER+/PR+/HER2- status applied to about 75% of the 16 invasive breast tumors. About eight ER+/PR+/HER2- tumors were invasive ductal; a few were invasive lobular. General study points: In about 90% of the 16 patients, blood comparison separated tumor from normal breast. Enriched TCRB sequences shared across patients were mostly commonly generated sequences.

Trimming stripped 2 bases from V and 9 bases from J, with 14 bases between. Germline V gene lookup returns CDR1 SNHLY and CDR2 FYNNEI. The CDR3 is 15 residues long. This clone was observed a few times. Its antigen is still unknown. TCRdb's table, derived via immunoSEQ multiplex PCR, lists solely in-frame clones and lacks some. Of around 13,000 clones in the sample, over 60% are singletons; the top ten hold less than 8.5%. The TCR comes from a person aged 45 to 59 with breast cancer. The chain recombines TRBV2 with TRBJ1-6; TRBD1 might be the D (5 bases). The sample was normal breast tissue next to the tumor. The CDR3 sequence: CASSEWGEASSPLHF. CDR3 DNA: TGTGCCAGCAGTGAATGGGGGGAAGCGAGTTCACCCCTCCACTTT.